This TCR beta chain was identified during a study of shared clonotypes between healthy human individuals (dated by TCRdb to 2020 to 2021). A note on the overall study: A couple of women and a few men aged 18 to 49 years were included in the cohort. The study deeply sequenced blood TCR repertoires of about 5 healthy adults to estimate repertoire size and the extent of clonotype sharing between individuals. Libraries were prepared and TCR repertoires were sequenced by different laboratories using diverse techniques, in order to increase sequencing depth and limit assay-specific biases. Per donor, leukapheresis produced somewhere between about 0.94 and 10 billion PBMCs. Per donor, three plates each were used for CD4 naive and CD4 memory, two for CD8 naive, and one for CD8 memory.

CDR1 is given as LNHDA and CDR2 as SQIVND, both from the germline V gene (reference sequence). Trimming accounts for 5 bases at V and 0 bases at J, while the number of junction bases matched to no gene is 0. The CDR3 sequence holds 14 residues, the cysteine and phenylalanine included. The sequence is cut down to CDR3 DNA, 42 bases in frame from base 1. Using the deep immunoSEQ assay, TCR CDR3 regions were amplified from genomic DNA by multiplex PCR. For each cell subset, the extracted genomic DNA was distributed evenly across all wells of several immunoSEQ 96-well plates, and each plate served as one replicate. For sorted subsets, roughly 200 ng of genomic DNA, equivalent to roughly 33,000 T cell genomes, went into each replicate PCR. Purified libraries were measured with a Qubit 3.0 fluorometer, size-checked on a Bioanalyzer 2100, and measured again with the KAPA Library Quantification kit. Every immunoSEQ 96-well plate was sequenced on a separate single-read 150-cycle Illumina NextSeq 550 flow cell. Per the authors' processing: Because only junctional sequences without quality scores were contained in the immunoSEQ output, filtering matching that applied to full-length reads could not be performed. Sequences were annotated with PyIR, a Python wrapper for IgBLAST v1.9, using IMGT germline references to assign V/J genes and CDR3. Reads were filtered out if the reads had weak V/J assignments (E-value above 1e-6), no CDR3, stop codons, out-of-frame junctions, or ambiguous translated residues. V3J clonotypes were defined as sequences sharing the same inferred V gene, J gene, and CDR3 amino acid sequence. To compute the percentage overlap between repertoires, the number of shared unique clonotypes was divided by the size of the smaller repertoire. Richness of each repertoire was evaluated using RTK rarefaction, the Chao1 estimator, and Recon v2.1 estimates of unobserved clonotypes. For all TCRbeta clonotypes obtained by the gDNA method from a few donors, generation probabilities were computed with OLGA. TCRdb limited this immuneACCESS table to in-frame rearrangements with V and J called. A share of clones is missing; checked studies link under half to unresolved V genes, and the rest is unexplained. D and trimming come from the DNA, and the V and J calls and clone size come from that table. This sample is represented by approximately 620,000 clones; around 97% of them were singletons. Less than 0.065% of the sample comes from the top ten.

Donors were healthy HIV-negative adults with no recently reported acute infections or vaccinations. Only Caucasian adults living in Nashville, Tennessee, USA were represented among the donors. CD4+ T cells were enriched by magnetic negative selection; naive cells were then positively selected on CD45RA, and the negative fraction formed the memory subset. Blood was obtained by leukapheresis, after which PBMCs were separated by Ficoll-Histopaque density gradient centrifugation and cryopreserved in liquid nitrogen vapor phase. Analytical flow cytometry was used to check the purity and quantity of every magnetically sorted T cell population. Genomic DNA was isolated from every sorted fraction and measured by UV absorbance on a Nanodrop 2000c. General findings and caveats noted by the study authors: Rarefaction of sorted-subset datasets indicated incomplete sequencing despite the large sequencing depth. The small number of donors limited the genetic and exposure-history diversity represented. Sampling was restricted to blood, and TCR repertoires in tissue are likely to differ from TCR repertoires in blood. About 5% of naive CD4, 3.5% of naive CD8, roughly 2.4% of memory CD4, and around 0.42% of memory CD8 clonotypes were shared across a few donors. Larger estimated clonotype richness was generally found for naive subsets than for memory subsets. Compared with non-shared clonotypes, clonotypes shared by all four sorted-subset donors had higher generation probabilities. Pairwise subsampling led to the expectation that sequencing depth would affect the degree of clonotype sharing among donors.

A word on this clone: Which antigen it targets is not known. No base quality information exists; no much larger clone differs at one position. At the DNA level, this CDR3 is encoded by other sequences in the same sample as well.

This TCR was recovered from a woman between 25 and 40 years old in good health. The V gene is TRBV19 and the J gene is TRBJ2-2; TRBD1 aligns with 7 central bases. The sequenced material came from naive CD4+ T cells sorted from blood. The cell subset or site tag for this specimen amounts to: CD45RA+ positively selected. The CDR3 in this case is CASSGTANTGELFF. The nucleotides are TGTGCCAGTAGTGGGACAGCGAACACCGGGGAGCTGTTTTTT.